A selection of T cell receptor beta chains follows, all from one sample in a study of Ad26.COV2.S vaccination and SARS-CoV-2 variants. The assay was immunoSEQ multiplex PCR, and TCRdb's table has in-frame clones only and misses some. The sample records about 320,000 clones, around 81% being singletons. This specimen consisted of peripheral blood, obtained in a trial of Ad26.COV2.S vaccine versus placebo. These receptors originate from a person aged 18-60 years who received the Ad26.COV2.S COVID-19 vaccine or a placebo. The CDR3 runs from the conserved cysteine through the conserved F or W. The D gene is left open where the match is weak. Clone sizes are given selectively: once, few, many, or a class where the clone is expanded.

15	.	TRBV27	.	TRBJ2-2	TGTGCCAGCAGTTTATCGTGGGGGGTCACCGGGGAGCTGTTTTTT	CASSLSWGVTGELFF
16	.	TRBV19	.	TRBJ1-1	TGTGCCAGTAGTATCGGTCGGGGGGGCCGGGGCACTGAAGCTTTCTTT	CASSIGRGGRGTEAFF
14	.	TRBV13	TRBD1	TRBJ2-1	TGTGCCAGCAGCACCGGACAGGCAATCAATGAGCAGTTCTTC	CASSTGQAINEQFF
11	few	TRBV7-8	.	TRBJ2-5	TGTGCCAGCAGCTTTATGGAGACCCAGTACTTC	CASSFMETQYF
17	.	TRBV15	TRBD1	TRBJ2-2	TGTGCCACCAGCATCCAGATAGGGGGCCTTGGCACCGGGGAGCTGTTTTTT	CATSIQIGGLGTGELFF
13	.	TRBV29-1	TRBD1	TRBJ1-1	TGCAGCGTTGAGCCCAGGGGGAAAAATGAAGCTTTCTTT	CSVEPRGKNEAFF
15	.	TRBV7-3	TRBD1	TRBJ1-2	TGTGCCAGCAGCCTAGACAGGGCGGAGTACTATGGCTACACCTTC	CASSLDRAEYYGYTF
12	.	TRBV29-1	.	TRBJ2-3	TGCAGCGTTGAAGGGACCACAGATACGCAGTATTTT	CSVEGTTDTQYF
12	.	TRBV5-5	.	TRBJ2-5	TGTGCCAGCAGCTCCGGATGGGAGACCCAGTACTTC	CASSSGWETQYF
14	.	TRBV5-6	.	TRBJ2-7	TGTGCCAGCAGCTCGGACAGCCACAGTTACGAGCAGTACTTC	CASSSDSHSYEQYF
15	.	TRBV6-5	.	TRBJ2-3	TGTGCCAGCAAAAGACAGTGGATCGTCACAGATACGCAGTATTTT	CASKRQWIVTDTQYF
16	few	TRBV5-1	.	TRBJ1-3	TGCGCCAGCAGCTTGGAGACGGCTGGCTCTGGAAACACCATATATTTT	CASSLETAGSGNTIYF
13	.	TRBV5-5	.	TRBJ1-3	TGTGCCAGCAGTATTAGCTCTGGAAACACCATATATTTT	CASSISSGNTIYF
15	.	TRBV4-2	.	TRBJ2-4	TGTGCCAGCAGCCAAGGCTGGACTGATAAAAACATTCAGTACTTC	CASSQGWTDKNIQYF
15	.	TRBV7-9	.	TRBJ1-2	TGTGCCAGCAGCTTAGTCGGAAGACGAGGCTATGGCTACACCTTC	CASSLVGRRGYGYTF
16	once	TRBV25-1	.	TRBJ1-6	TGTGCCAGCTCACCCCGGGGGGACACAAATAATTCACCCCTCCACTTT	CASSPRGDTNNSPLHF
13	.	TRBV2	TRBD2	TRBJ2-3	TGTGCCAGCACGTCCGGGGGGGAGGATACGCAGTATTTT	CASTSGGEDTQYF
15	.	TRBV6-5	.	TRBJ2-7	TGTGCCAGCAGATTTGGACAGAGCCCTTCATACGAGCAGTACTTC	CASRFGQSPSYEQYF
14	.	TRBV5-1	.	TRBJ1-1	TGCGCCAGCAAACTCAACCCGGGGAACACTGAAGCTTTCTTT	CASKLNPGNTEAFF
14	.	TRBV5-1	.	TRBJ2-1	TGCGCCAGCAGCTTGGTGTCAGCTGTGAATGAGCAGTTCTTC	CASSLVSAVNEQFF
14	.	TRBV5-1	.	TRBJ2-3	TGCGCCAGCAGCTTGGCCGATGAGAACGATACGCAGTATTTT	CASSLADENDTQYF
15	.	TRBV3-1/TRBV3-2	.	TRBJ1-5	TGTGCCAGCAGCCAAGTTATCGAGTCCGATCAGCCCCAGCATTTT	CASSQVIESDQPQHF